This TCR beta chain derives from a study of blood T cell repertoires in COVID-19. Study-level background: T cells, B-cell-depleted T cells, or PBMCs provided the cDNA or gDNA that served as material.

In the original analysis: Reference gene primer amplification gave nucleated cell count estimates. Sequencing used immunoSEQ multiplex PCR; TCRdb keeps in-frame clones, though not all of them. Clone size and the V and J calls come from that table; the DNA yielded D and trimming. The profile shows fewer than 300,000 clones, 80% to 90% of them singletons. V was pared by 2 bases and J by 0 bases, with 7 bases between. Per germline, CDR1 SGDLS and CDR2 YYNGEE. The CDR3 extends over 14 amino acids. While infection was still active, Seattle patients were enrolled and then followed longitudinally. This TCR derives from a woman in her 30s with COVID-19, enrolled during active disease. The J gene is TRBJ2-3, the V gene TRBV9; no reliable D call. The sequenced sample was peripheral blood. CDR3 sequence: CASSVSTSTDTQYF. The CDR3 DNA is TGTGCCAGCAGCGTCTCTACTAGCACAGATACGCAGTATTTT.